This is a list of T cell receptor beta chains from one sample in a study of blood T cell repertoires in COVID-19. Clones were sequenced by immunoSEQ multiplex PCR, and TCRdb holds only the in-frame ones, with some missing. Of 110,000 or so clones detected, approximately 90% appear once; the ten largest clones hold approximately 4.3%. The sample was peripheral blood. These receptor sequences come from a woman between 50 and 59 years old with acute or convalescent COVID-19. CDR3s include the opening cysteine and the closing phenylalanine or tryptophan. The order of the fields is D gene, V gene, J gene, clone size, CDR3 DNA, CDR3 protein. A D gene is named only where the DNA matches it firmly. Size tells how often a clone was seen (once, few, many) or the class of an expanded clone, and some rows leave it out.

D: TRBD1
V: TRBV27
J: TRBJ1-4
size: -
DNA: TGTGCCAGCAGGTCCGAGGGGGCCGTTAGTGAAAAACTGTTTTTT
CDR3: CASRSEGAVSEKLFF

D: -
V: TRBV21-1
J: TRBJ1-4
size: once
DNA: TGTGCCAGCAGCAAAGAACTCTTCTTGAATAATGAAAAACTGTTTTTT
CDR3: CASSKELFLNNEKLFF

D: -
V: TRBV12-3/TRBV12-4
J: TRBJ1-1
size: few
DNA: TGTGCCAGCAGTTTAAAGTTGCAGTCCGCTTTCTTT
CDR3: CASSLKLQSAFF

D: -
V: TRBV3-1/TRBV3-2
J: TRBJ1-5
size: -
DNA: TGTGCCAGCAGCCGACCAGGGCAGCCCCAGCATTTT
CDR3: CASSRPGQPQHF

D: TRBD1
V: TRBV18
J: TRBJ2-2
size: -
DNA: TGTGCCAGCTCACCACTTCTACCGGGACAGGGTGCCGGGGAGCTGTTTTTT
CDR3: CASSPLLPGQGAGELFF

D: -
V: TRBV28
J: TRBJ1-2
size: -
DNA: TGTGCCAGCAGCCCTTTTATTTATGGCTACACCTTC
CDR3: CASSPFIYGYTF

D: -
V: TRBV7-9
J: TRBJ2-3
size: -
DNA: TGTGCCAGCAGCTTAGGGAGCCTCACAGATACGCAGTATTTT
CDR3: CASSLGSLTDTQYF

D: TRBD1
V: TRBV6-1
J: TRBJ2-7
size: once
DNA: TGTGCCAGCAGTGAAGGACAGGGGGCGTTCTACGAGCAGTACTTC
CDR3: CASSEGQGAFYEQYF

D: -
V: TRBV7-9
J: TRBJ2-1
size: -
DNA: TGTGCCAGCAGCTTTAACAATGAGCAGTTCTTC
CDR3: CASSFNNEQFF

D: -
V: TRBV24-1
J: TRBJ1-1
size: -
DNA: TGTGCCACCAGTGCAGGCACTGAAGCTTTCTTT
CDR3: CATSAGTEAFF

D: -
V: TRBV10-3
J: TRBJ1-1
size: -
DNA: TGTGCCATCTCCGGGACTCGGGAGACTGAAGCTTTCTTT
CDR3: CAISGTRETEAFF

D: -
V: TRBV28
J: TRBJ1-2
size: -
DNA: TGTGCCAGCAGTTTATATGACAGTAGCTATGGCTACACCTTC
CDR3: CASSLYDSSYGYTF

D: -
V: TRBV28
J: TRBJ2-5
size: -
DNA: TGTGCCAGCAGTTTAAGGCTAGGGGGAGTGGAGACCCAGTACTTC
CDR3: CASSLRLGGVETQYF

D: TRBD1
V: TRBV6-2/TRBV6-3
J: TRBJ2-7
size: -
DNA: TGTGCCAGCAGCCCTCTCGGGACAGGGTCCTACGAGCAGTACTTC
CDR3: CASSPLGTGSYEQYF

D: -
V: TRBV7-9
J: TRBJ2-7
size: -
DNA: TGTGCCAGCAGCACAATCACCCACGAGCAGTACTTC
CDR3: CASSTITHEQYF

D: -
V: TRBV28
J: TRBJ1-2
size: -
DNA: TGTGCCAGCAGTTTAGAGGGATATGGCTACACCTTC
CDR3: CASSLEGYGYTF

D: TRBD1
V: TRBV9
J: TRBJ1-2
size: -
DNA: TGTGCCAGCAGCTCCCGGTTAGGACAGGGGGCCTCTGGCTACACCTTC
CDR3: CASSSRLGQGASGYTF

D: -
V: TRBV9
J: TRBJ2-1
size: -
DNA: TGTGCCAGCAGCCGAATCTCTGGGGGACACCAACCCAATGAGCAGTTCTTC
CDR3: CASSRISGGHQPNEQFF

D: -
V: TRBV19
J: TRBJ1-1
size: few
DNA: TGTGCCAGTGGACGGGGGGCCGGCACTGAAGCTTTCTTT
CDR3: CASGRGAGTEAFF

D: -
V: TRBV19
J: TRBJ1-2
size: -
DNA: TGTGCCAGTAGTACCTACAGCTCCGAAAACTATGGCTACACCTTC
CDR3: CASSTYSSENYGYTF

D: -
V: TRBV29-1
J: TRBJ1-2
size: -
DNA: TGCAGCGTTGGAGGGGGTTTGGATGGCTACACCTTC
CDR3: CSVGGGLDGYTF

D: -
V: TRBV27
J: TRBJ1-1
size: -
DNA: TGTGCCAGGGGTGGGGACTCGAACACTGAAGCTTTCTTT
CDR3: CARGGDSNTEAFF

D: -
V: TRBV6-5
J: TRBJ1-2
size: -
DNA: TGTGCCAGCAGTCCAGGCGGGGGCTCGAACTATGGCTACACCTTC
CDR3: CASSPGGGSNYGYTF

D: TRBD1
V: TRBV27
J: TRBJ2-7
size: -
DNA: TGTGCCAGCAGTCGACAGGGTGGTTACGAGCAGTACTTC
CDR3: CASSRQGGYEQYF

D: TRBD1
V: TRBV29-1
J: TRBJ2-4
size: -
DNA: TGCAGCACGACAGGGGAAAAGGGTAAAAACATTCAGTACTTC
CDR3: CSTTGEKGKNIQYF

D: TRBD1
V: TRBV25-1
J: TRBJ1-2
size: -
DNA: TGTGCCAGCAGTCGGGACAGCTACTATGGCTACACCTTC
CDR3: CASSRDSYYGYTF

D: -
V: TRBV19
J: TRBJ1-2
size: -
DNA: TGTGCCAGTAGTATAGGTACCGGTGGCTACACCTTC
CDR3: CASSIGTGGYTF

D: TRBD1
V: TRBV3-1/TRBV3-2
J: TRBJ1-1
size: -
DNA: TGTGCCAGCAGCCAAGTCGGGCAGGGGGCTACTGAAGCTTTCTTT
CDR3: CASSQVGQGATEAFF

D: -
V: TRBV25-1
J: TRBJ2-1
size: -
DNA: TGTGCCAGCAGTGAAGGCTTAAGGGGGGGGCATGAGCAGTTCTTC
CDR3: CASSEGLRGGHEQFF

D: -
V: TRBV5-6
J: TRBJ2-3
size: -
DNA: TGTGCCAGCAGCTTTTCAGCGGAGGGACAGCCCACTAGCACAGATACGCAGTATTTT
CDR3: CASSFSAEGQPTSTDTQYF

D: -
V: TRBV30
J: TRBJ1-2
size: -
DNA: TGTGCCTGGAAAAGCTTTTCCAATGGCTACACCTTC
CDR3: CAWKSFSNGYTF

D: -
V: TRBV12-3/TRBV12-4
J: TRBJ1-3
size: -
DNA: TGTGCCAGCAGTTTAAGGCTAGGCACCATATATTTT
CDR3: CASSLRLGTIYF

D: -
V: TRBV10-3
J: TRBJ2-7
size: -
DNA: TGTGCCATCAGTGACGGGAGTAAGTACGAGCAGTACTTC
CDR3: CAISDGSKYEQYF

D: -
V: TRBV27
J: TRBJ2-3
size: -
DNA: TGTGCCAGCAAGGGGGAATCCAGGACACTCACAGATACGCAGTATTTT
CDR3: CASKGESRTLTDTQYF

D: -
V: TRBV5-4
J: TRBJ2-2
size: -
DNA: TGTGCCAGCAGCTTGCACGGGGCAGGGGACACCGGGGAGCTGTTTTTT
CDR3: CASSLHGAGDTGELFF

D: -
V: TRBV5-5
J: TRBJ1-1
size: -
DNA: TGTGCCAGCAGTCGATTAGGGAGGGATGAAGCTTTCTTT
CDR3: CASSRLGRDEAFF